This T cell receptor beta chain was identified during a study of blood T cells in healthy people across ages. Findings and caveats of the study: PBMCs that were unsorted prevented a conclusive naive versus antigen-experienced comparison.

About this clonotype itself: The antigen is unknown.

Extraction of total RNA produced a minimum of 5.5 micrograms from each sample. V was pared by 5 bases and J by 13 bases, with 17 bases between. From germline, CDR1 is LGHDT and CDR2 YNNKEL (reference sequence). The CDR3 loop spans 12 amino acids. A second PCR of 7 to 11 cycles used a sample-barcoded 5' primer and a J-beta primer mix. One entry per CDR3 protein, called by TCRdb with MiXCR from the 5' RACE reads. The repertoire holds hundreds of thousands of distinct CDR3 sequences, with about half as singletons. The TCR comes from a woman aged 55-70 years in good health. This sequence joins TRBV3-1 and TRBJ1-1, with D possibly TRBD1 on 5 matching bases. Sequenced input: blood. The CDR3 sequence is CASSKVVRVVFF. The CDR3 region has the DNA TGTGCCAGCAGCAAGGTGGTCAGGGTGGTTTTCTTT.